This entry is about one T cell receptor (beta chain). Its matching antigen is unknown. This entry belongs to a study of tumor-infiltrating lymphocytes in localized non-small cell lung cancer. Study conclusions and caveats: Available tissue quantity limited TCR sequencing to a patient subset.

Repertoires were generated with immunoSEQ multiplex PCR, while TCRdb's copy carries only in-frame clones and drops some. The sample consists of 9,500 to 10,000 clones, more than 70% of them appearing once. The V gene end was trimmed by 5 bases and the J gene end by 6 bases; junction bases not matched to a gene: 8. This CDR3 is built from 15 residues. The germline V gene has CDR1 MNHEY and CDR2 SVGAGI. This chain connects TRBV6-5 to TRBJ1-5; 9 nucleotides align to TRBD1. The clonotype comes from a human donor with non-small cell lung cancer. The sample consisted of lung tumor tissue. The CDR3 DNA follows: TGTGCCAGCAGTCCAGGGACAGGGAAGAGTCAGCCCCAGCATTTT. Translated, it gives CASSPGTGKSQPQHF.